These T cell receptor beta chains were read from a single sample in a study of cytomegalovirus exposure and HLA in healthy donors. Sequencing used immunoSEQ multiplex PCR; TCRdb keeps in-frame clones, though not all of them. The sample lists about 89,000 clones; around 85% were seen once. The sequenced sample consisted of PBMCs. These receptors all stem from a man in his forties in good health and CMV-seropositive. The CDR3 runs from the conserved cysteine through the conserved F or W. A D gene is named only where the DNA matches it firmly. Not every row has a clone size; where given, it reads once, few, many or a size class.

CDR3nt | CDR3aa | j_gene | v_gene | abundance | d_gene
TGTGCCAGTAGTATACATCCCGGGTCGGCGGAGAAAAGGGAGCAGTTCTTC | CASSIHPGSAEKREQFF | TRBJ2-1 | TRBV19 | - | -
TGTGCCAGCACCCCGGTGGGAGGTGGCTATGGCTACACCTTC | CASTPVGGGYGYTF | TRBJ1-2 | TRBV7-2 | once | -
TGTGCCAGCAGGGGACAGGCAGATACGCAGTATTTT | CASRGQADTQYF | TRBJ2-3 | TRBV28 | - | TRBD1
TGTGCCAGCAGCCAGGCTCACACCGGGGAGCTGTTTTTT | CASSQAHTGELFF | TRBJ2-2 | TRBV7-3 | - | -
TGTGCCAGCTCACCCTCAGGGGCAGATACGCAGTATTTT | CASSPSGADTQYF | TRBJ2-3 | TRBV18 | - | -
TGCGCCAGCAGCTTCCAGACTAGCGGGAGTGGGGAGCTGTTTTTT | CASSFQTSGSGELFF | TRBJ2-2 | TRBV5-1 | - | TRBD2
TGTGCCAGCACCCCATCCCCCCACAATGAGCAGTTCTTC | CASTPSPHNEQFF | TRBJ2-1 | TRBV7-2 | - | -
TGTGCCTGGAGACCGGGACAGGGAAATTTTGGCTACACCTTC | CAWRPGQGNFGYTF | TRBJ1-2 | TRBV30 | once | TRBD1
TGCGCCAGCAGCTTAAGCAGGGGGGATTTAGGGGAGCAGTACTTC | CASSLSRGDLGEQYF | TRBJ2-7 | TRBV5-1 | - | -
TGTGCCAGCAGCTCGGGACAGGGTTGGCCCGGGGAGCTGTTTTTT | CASSSGQGWPGELFF | TRBJ2-2 | TRBV7-6 | - | TRBD1
TGTGCCAGTAGTAGGACAGGCTATGGCTACACCTTC | CASSRTGYGYTF | TRBJ1-2 | TRBV19 | - | TRBD1
TGTGCCAGCATCACAAACGGGGCCACAGGGTTGTACGAGCAGTACTTC | CASITNGATGLYEQYF | TRBJ2-7 | TRBV28 | large | -
TGTTCCAGCAGCTTAGCGGGAGGAGGGCAAGCTTTCTTT | CSSSLAGGGQAFF | TRBJ1-1 | TRBV7-9 | - | -
TGTGCTAGTGGTTGGGGGGAGACCCGGCAGTACTTC | CASGWGETRQYF | TRBJ2-7 | TRBV12-5 | - | -
TGTGCCAGCAGCTTCCCGCATCCGTCCGGCAATGAGCAGTTCTTC | CASSFPHPSGNEQFF | TRBJ2-1 | TRBV11-3 | - | -
TGTGCCAGCAGTGAAGAGCTAGCGGGAACCACAGATACGCAGTATTTT | CASSEELAGTTDTQYF | TRBJ2-3 | TRBV2 | - | TRBD2
TGTGCCAGCAGCAACGGGGGGGCCGGGAATGAGCAGTTCTTC | CASSNGGAGNEQFF | TRBJ2-1 | TRBV7-8 | - | TRBD2
TGTGCCGGTGACAGTCCCCCAGATACGCAGTATTTT | CAGDSPPDTQYF | TRBJ2-3 | TRBV6-1 | - | -
TGTGCCAGCAGTTTAGGGAACAGCGGGACCAATGAGCAGTTCTTC | CASSLGNSGTNEQFF | TRBJ2-1 | TRBV28 | - | TRBD2
TGTGCCAGCAGCTTGCCAGGGGATGAAGCTTTCTTT | CASSLPGDEAFF | TRBJ1-1 | TRBV28 | - | -
TGTGCCAGCAGTCTAGCGGGCGAGAACACCGGGGAGCTGTTTTTT | CASSLAGENTGELFF | TRBJ2-2 | TRBV28 | - | TRBD2
TGTGCCAGCAGCTTAGGAGGGGGAGGCTACACCTTC | CASSLGGGGYTF | TRBJ1-2 | TRBV7-6 | many | -
TGTGCCAGCAGCCCACAGGGACGTCGCCTCGTCACAGATACGCAGTATTTT | CASSPQGRRLVTDTQYF | TRBJ2-3 | TRBV7-2 | - | -
TGTGCCAGCAGTGCGACTGCCCCTCGAGTTAATGAGCAGTTCTTC | CASSATAPRVNEQFF | TRBJ2-1 | TRBV2 | - | -
TGTGCCAGCAGCTTGAACACCCTCTGGGCCAACGTCCTGACTTTC | CASSLNTLWANVLTF | TRBJ2-6 | TRBV5-4 | - | -
TGTGCCAGTAGTATCAGCGGCCTCTCTGGGGCCAACGTCCTGACTTTC | CASSISGLSGANVLTF | TRBJ2-6 | TRBV19 | once | -
TGCGCCAGCAGCCAAGAGCACGGAAGAGGAGAGACCCAGTACTTC | CASSQEHGRGETQYF | TRBJ2-5 | TRBV4-1 | - | -
TGTGCCAGCAGTTTATCACGGGGTAGCTATGGCTACACCTTC | CASSLSRGSYGYTF | TRBJ1-2 | TRBV27 | once | -
TGTGCCAGCAGTAAGACAGGTCTGAACAATGAGCAGTTCTTC | CASSKTGLNNEQFF | TRBJ2-1 | TRBV6-1 | - | -
TGTGCCAGCAGCTTCCGGACTAGCCGCAGTGAGCAGTTCTTC | CASSFRTSRSEQFF | TRBJ2-1 | TRBV5-4 | - | TRBD2
TGTGCCAGCTCACCGACCACAGGGATTACTGGAAACACCATATATTTT | CASSPTTGITGNTIYF | TRBJ1-3 | TRBV18 | - | -
TGTGCCAGCAGGTTTAGATACCGCTACAATGAGCAGTTCTTC | CASRFRYRYNEQFF | TRBJ2-1 | TRBV6-5 | - | -
TGTGCCAGCAGTGACAGGCCAGGGGATGAAAAACTGTTTTTT | CASSDRPGDEKLFF | TRBJ1-4 | TRBV6-4 | - | -
TGTGCCAGCAGTGATAAAAGGCAGGGACCGGGGGCCCTCCACTTT | CASSDKRQGPGALHF | TRBJ1-6 | TRBV25-1 | few | -
TGCAGCGTTGACAACTCCTACGAGCAGTACTTC | CSVDNSYEQYF | TRBJ2-7 | TRBV29-1 | - | -
TGTGCCAGCAGCTTAGTCCCAGGAGGAGGCTACGAGCAGTACTTC | CASSLVPGGGYEQYF | TRBJ2-7 | TRBV7-2 | - | -
TGCGCCAGCAGCGAGGGACTAGCGGAGCAGTTCTTC | CASSEGLAEQFF | TRBJ2-1 | TRBV5-1 | - | TRBD2
TGTGCCAGCAGTTTCCCCAGAAAAGAGACCCAGTACTTC | CASSFPRKETQYF | TRBJ2-5 | TRBV28 | - | -
TGTGCCAGCAGCGGGAGGGCCAGCCATAGCTCCTATAATTCACCCCTCCACTTT | CASSGRASHSSYNSPLHF | TRBJ1-6 | TRBV13 | - | -
TGTGCCAGCAGCCCTCAGGGACTAGCTACAGATACGCAGTATTTT | CASSPQGLATDTQYF | TRBJ2-3 | TRBV7-2 | - | TRBD2
TGCGCCAGCAGTCCGCGGGGGACCCACCGTGGAGACGAGCAGTACTTC | CASSPRGTHRGDEQYF | TRBJ2-7 | TRBV23-1 | - | TRBD2
TGCGCCAGCAGCTCAGGACAGGTGGTGAACTATGGCTACACCTTC | CASSSGQVVNYGYTF | TRBJ1-2 | TRBV5-1 | - | TRBD1
TGTGCCAGCAGTTACTTGACAGGCCGTTTGAGCACTGAAGCTTTCTTT | CASSYLTGRLSTEAFF | TRBJ1-1 | TRBV6-5 | - | -
TGTGCCATCAGTGAGTCGAATCGGGGGAACACCGGGGAGCTGTTTTTT | CAISESNRGNTGELFF | TRBJ2-2 | TRBV10-3 | - | -
TGCGCCAGCAGCCAAGATCCAGGGAAGAACAATCAGCCCCAGCATTTT | CASSQDPGKNNQPQHF | TRBJ1-5 | TRBV4-1 | - | -
TGCGCCAGCAGCTTCTATCCCGGGACAGTCTACGAGCAGTACTTC | CASSFYPGTVYEQYF | TRBJ2-7 | TRBV5-1 | - | TRBD1
TGTGCCAGCAAGTTCCATGCCGGTACGGGGAGCAACACCGGGGAGCTGTTTTTT | CASKFHAGTGSNTGELFF | TRBJ2-2 | TRBV6-4 | - | -
TGTGCCAGCAGTCCTAGTAGAGATACGCAGTATTTT | CASSPSRDTQYF | TRBJ2-3 | TRBV9 | - | -
TGTGCCAGCAGCCCGCAACTAGCGGGACTCAATGAGCAGTTCTTC | CASSPQLAGLNEQFF | TRBJ2-1 | TRBV9 | - | TRBD2
TGCGCCAGCAGCTTGGTCTCCGGCACTGAAGCTTTCTTT | CASSLVSGTEAFF | TRBJ1-1 | TRBV5-1 | - | -
TGTGCCAGCAGCCAAGATAGGCTAGCCAGCGAGACCCAGTACTTC | CASSQDRLASETQYF | TRBJ2-5 | TRBV4-2 | - | -
TGTGCCAGCAGTTGCCACACAGGAGATAATTCACCCCTCCACTTT | CASSCHTGDNSPLHF | TRBJ1-6 | TRBV6-6 | - | -
TGCAGCGTTGAGGCAGGGGGCACAGATACGCAGTATTTT | CSVEAGGTDTQYF | TRBJ2-3 | TRBV29-1 | - | -